A selection of T cell receptor beta chains follows, all from one sample in a study of blood T cell repertoires in COVID-19. Clones were read by immunoSEQ multiplex PCR, and TCRdb kept only the in-frame ones, dropping some. The profile shows about 200,000 clones, 85% to 90% of them singletons. Sequenced sample: peripheral blood. The receptors originated from a man in his forties or fifties with active or convalescent COVID-19. Each CDR3 is given with its conserved first and last residue. The D gene is left open where the match is weak. Clone size appears in some rows only: once, few, many, or a class for an expanded clone.

V: TRBV19
length: 12
J: TRBJ1-5
D: NA
size: NA
DNA: TGTGCCATCTCTCAGGGTAATCAGCCCCAGCATTTT
CDR3: CAISQGNQPQHF

V: TRBV4-1
length: 17
J: TRBJ2-5
D: TRBD2
size: NA
DNA: TGCGCCAGCAGCCCAGCGCTAGCGGGGGGAAGGCAAGAGACCCAGTACTTC
CDR3: CASSPALAGGRQETQYF

V: TRBV18
length: 17
J: TRBJ2-3
D: TRBD2
size: NA
DNA: TGTGCCAGCTCACCACCGGAAGCGGGGGGAATCACAGATACGCAGTATTTT
CDR3: CASSPPEAGGITDTQYF

V: TRBV7-2
length: 15
J: TRBJ2-5
D: NA
size: NA
DNA: TGTGCCAGCAGCGTGGGGCGGAGCTTACAAGAGACCCAGTACTTC
CDR3: CASSVGRSLQETQYF

V: TRBV7-9
length: 18
J: TRBJ2-5
D: NA
size: once
DNA: TGTGCCAGCAGCTTACTCATCGGTGTAGTCGGGTCCCAAGAGACCCAGTACTTC
CDR3: CASSLLIGVVGSQETQYF

V: TRBV6-2/TRBV6-3
length: 11
J: TRBJ2-1
D: NA
size: NA
DNA: TGTGCCAGCAGTTATCCAGAAGAGCAGTTCTTC
CDR3: CASSYPEEQFF

V: TRBV19
length: 14
J: TRBJ2-1
D: NA
size: NA
DNA: TGTGCCAGTAACCCTCAGGGCAGAATCAATGAGCAGTTCTTC
CDR3: CASNPQGRINEQFF

V: TRBV7-8
length: 15
J: TRBJ2-3
D: TRBD2
size: NA
DNA: TGTGCCAGCAGCTTTAGCGGGAGGGGCACAGATACGCAGTATTTT
CDR3: CASSFSGRGTDTQYF

V: TRBV5-1
length: 16
J: TRBJ2-3
D: TRBD1
size: NA
DNA: TGCGCCAGCAGCTTGGCCGCAGGGGGCGGTTCGGATACGCAGTATTTT
CDR3: CASSLAAGGGSDTQYF

V: TRBV4-2
length: 18
J: TRBJ1-5
D: NA
size: NA
DNA: TGTGCCAGCAGCCCAATAGGACACGTGGCTACAGGAATTCAGCCCCAGCATTTT
CDR3: CASSPIGHVATGIQPQHF

V: TRBV7-8
length: 14
J: TRBJ2-3
D: NA
size: NA
DNA: TGTGCCAGCCACCGGCGGGGGCCCACAGATACGCAGTATTTT
CDR3: CASHRRGPTDTQYF

V: TRBV12-5
length: 14
J: TRBJ1-4
D: NA
size: NA
DNA: TGTGCTAGTGGTTCAGATGAGGAGAATGAAAAACTGTTTTTT
CDR3: CASGSDEENEKLFF

V: TRBV5-4
length: 17
J: TRBJ2-3
D: TRBD2
size: NA
DNA: TGTGCCAGCAGCGGGGAGACCTGGGGACTAGCTTCAAATACGCAGTATTTT
CDR3: CASSGETWGLASNTQYF

V: TRBV28
length: 16
J: TRBJ2-1
D: NA
size: NA
DNA: TGTGCCAGCAGTTTGGGAGGAGGGGCGAGTTACAATGAGCAGTTCTTC
CDR3: CASSLGGGASYNEQFF

V: TRBV19
length: 15
J: TRBJ1-5
D: TRBD1
size: NA
DNA: TGTGCCAGTACTCCAGGGACAGGGGGCAATCAGCCCCAGCATTTT
CDR3: CASTPGTGGNQPQHF

V: TRBV5-1
length: 14
J: TRBJ2-7
D: NA
size: NA
DNA: TGCGCCAGCAGCTTGCTTCCAGGGGGGTACGAGCAGTACTTC
CDR3: CASSLLPGGYEQYF

V: TRBV5-1
length: 20
J: TRBJ2-6
D: TRBD2
size: NA
DNA: TGCGCCAGCAGCTTGCGGCTGGCGGGGGGGTTGCAGTATGGGGCCAACGTCCTGACTTTC
CDR3: CASSLRLAGGLQYGANVLTF

V: TRBV28
length: 14
J: TRBJ1-2
D: NA
size: NA
DNA: TGTGCCAGCAGTTCCCTGGCGGGTTACTATGGCTACACCTTC
CDR3: CASSSLAGYYGYTF

V: TRBV11-3
length: 17
J: TRBJ1-1
D: TRBD1
size: NA
DNA: TGTGCCAGCAGCTTAGGGGGGACAGGGCCTAAGAACACTGAAGCTTTCTTT
CDR3: CASSLGGTGPKNTEAFF

V: TRBV19
length: 14
J: TRBJ2-7
D: NA
size: once
DNA: TGTGCCAGTAACCCCAGAGACAGGAGGTACGAGCAGTACTTC
CDR3: CASNPRDRRYEQYF

V: TRBV5-1
length: 15
J: TRBJ1-6
D: TRBD1
size: NA
DNA: TGCGCCAGCAGCTTGGATGCAGGGGGCGATTTGCCCCTCCACTTT
CDR3: CASSLDAGGDLPLHF

V: TRBV7-2
length: 14
J: TRBJ2-7
D: NA
size: NA
DNA: TGTGCCAGCAGCGAAGGGGGTGTTACCTACGAGCAGTACTTC
CDR3: CASSEGGVTYEQYF

V: TRBV6-5
length: 15
J: TRBJ1-4
D: NA
size: few
DNA: TGTGCCAGCAGTCAACCGGGAACAACTAATGAAAAACTGTTTTTT
CDR3: CASSQPGTTNEKLFF

V: TRBV9
length: 16
J: TRBJ2-2
D: TRBD2
size: NA
DNA: TGTGCCAGCAGCGCTGGACTAGCGGGGGGTGAGGGGGAGCTGTTTTTT
CDR3: CASSAGLAGGEGELFF

V: TRBV9
length: 14
J: TRBJ2-7
D: TRBD1
size: NA
DNA: TGTGCCAGCAGCGACCGGGACAGGCCCTACGAGCAGTACTTC
CDR3: CASSDRDRPYEQYF

V: TRBV4-1
length: 15
J: TRBJ1-3
D: NA
size: NA
DNA: TGCGCCAGCAGCCAAGTGGGCCTCTCTGGAAACACCATATATTTT
CDR3: CASSQVGLSGNTIYF

V: TRBV19
length: 17
J: TRBJ2-7
D: NA
size: NA
DNA: TGTGCCAGTAGTAAAAACAGGGCCCAAACCTTCTCCTACGAGCAGTACTTC
CDR3: CASSKNRAQTFSYEQYF